Sequencing of this T cell receptor beta chain was carried out in a study of human T cells and chemical hapten exposure. This clonotype was counted between two and nine times. TCRdb recomputed calls from the RACE reads with MiXCR, one row per CDR3 protein. This table has fewer than 95,000 distinct CDR3 sequences, 8% to 11% appearing once. Time point reported: patch test 1, 2 weeks after DPC sensitization. Treatment: therapeutic diphenylcyclopropenone sensitization with weekly scalp DPC. The germline V gene has CDR1 KGHDR and CDR2 SFDVKD. Trimming stripped 5 bases from V and 0 bases from J, with 12 bases between. The CDR3 covers 15 residues.

This sample comprised whole blood, obtained in connection with sensitization to the hapten diphenylcyclopropenone (DPC). The source of this sequence is a man aged 35 to 55 with alopecia areata. Some clones in this sample may be carry-over from other donors' samples. This chain links TRBV24-1 with TRBJ2-5, with unresolved D. The CDR3 nucleotides read TGTGCCACCAGTGCGTCACAGATTAACCAAGAGACCCAGTACTTC. Amino acid sequence: CATSASQINQETQYF.